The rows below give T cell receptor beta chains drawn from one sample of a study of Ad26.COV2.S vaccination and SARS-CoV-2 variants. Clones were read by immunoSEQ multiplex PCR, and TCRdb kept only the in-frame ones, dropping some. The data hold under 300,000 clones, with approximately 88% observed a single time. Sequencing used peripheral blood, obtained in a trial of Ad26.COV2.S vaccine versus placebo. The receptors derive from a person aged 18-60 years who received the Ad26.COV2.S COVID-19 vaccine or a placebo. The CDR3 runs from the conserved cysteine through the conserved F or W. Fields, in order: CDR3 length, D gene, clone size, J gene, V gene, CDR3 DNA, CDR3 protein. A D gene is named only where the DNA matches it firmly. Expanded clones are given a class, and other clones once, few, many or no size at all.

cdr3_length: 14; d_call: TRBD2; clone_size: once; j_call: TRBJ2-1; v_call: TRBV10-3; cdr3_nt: TGTGCCATCAGTCCTAGCGGGGGGGCCTATGAGCAGTTCTTC; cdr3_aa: CAISPSGGAYEQFF
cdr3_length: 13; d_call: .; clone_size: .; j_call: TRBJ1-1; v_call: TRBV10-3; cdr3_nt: TGTGCCATCATGAAGGGGGATAACACTGAAGCTTTCTTT; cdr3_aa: CAIMKGDNTEAFF
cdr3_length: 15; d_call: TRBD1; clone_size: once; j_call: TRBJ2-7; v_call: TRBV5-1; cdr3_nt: TGCGCCAGCAGCGTAGGACAGGGATTAACCTACGAGCAGTACTTC; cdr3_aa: CASSVGQGLTYEQYF
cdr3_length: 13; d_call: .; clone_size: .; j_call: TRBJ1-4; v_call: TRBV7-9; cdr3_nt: TGTGCCAGCAGCCTATTCCGAGCCGAAAAACTGTTTTTT; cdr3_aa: CASSLFRAEKLFF
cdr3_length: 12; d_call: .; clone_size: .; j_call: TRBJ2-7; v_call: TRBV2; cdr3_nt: TGTGCCAGCAGGATCGTTGTGGGCGACTCGTACTTC; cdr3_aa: CASRIVVGDSYF
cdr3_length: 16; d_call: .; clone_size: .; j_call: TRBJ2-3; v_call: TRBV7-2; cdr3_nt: TGTGCCAGCAGCTTAGTGATAGCGGAAAACACAGATACGCAGTATTTT; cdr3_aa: CASSLVIAENTDTQYF
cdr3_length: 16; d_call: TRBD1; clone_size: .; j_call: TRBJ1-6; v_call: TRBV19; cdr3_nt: TGTGCCAGTAGTATAAGGGTTACAGGGGCCAATTCACCCCTCCACTTT; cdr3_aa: CASSIRVTGANSPLHF
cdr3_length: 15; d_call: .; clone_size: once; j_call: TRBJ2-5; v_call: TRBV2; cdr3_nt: TGTGCCAGCAGGAACCGGACCCCCGGTCAAGAGACCCAGTACTTC; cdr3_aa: CASRNRTPGQETQYF
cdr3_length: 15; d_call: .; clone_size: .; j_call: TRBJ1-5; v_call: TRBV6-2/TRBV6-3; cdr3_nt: TGTGCCAGCAGTTACACCGACAGACCCAATCAGCCCCAGCATTTT; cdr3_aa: CASSYTDRPNQPQHF
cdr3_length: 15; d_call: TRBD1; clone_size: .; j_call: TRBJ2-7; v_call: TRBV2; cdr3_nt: TGTGCCAGCACCCGGGGACAGGGATTAACCTACGAGCAGTACTTC; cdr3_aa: CASTRGQGLTYEQYF
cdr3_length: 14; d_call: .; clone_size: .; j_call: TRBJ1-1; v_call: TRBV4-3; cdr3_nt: TGCGCCAGCAGCCAAGCCGACAGGAGTAATGAAGCTTTCTTT; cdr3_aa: CASSQADRSNEAFF
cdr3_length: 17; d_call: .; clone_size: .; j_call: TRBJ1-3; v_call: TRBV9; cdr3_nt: TGTGCCAGCAGCGTAGCCCCAGCAGGGAGCTCTGGAAACACCATATATTTT; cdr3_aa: CASSVAPAGSSGNTIYF
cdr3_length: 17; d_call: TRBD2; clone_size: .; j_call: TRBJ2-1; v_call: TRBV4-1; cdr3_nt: TGCGCCAGCAGCCGCTTGACTAGCGGGGCACCTCTTCAAGAGCAGTTCTTC; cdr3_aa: CASSRLTSGAPLQEQFF
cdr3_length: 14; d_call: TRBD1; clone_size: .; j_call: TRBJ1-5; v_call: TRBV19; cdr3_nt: TGTGCCAGCCTCCCAAGGGACAGATATCAGCCCCAGCATTTT; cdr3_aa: CASLPRDRYQPQHF
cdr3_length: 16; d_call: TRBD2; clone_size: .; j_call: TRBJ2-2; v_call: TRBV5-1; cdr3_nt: TGCGCCAGCAGCCTGGGACTAGCGGGGATCACCGGGGAGCTGTTTTTT; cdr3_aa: CASSLGLAGITGELFF
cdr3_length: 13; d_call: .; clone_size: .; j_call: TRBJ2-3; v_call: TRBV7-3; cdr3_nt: TGTGCCAGCAGTTCCAGCTACACAGATACGCAGTATTTT; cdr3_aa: CASSSSYTDTQYF
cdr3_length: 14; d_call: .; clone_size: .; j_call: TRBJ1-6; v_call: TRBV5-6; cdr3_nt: TGTGCCACCAAGCAACTGAGTGGTTATTCACCCCTCCACTTT; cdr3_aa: CATKQLSGYSPLHF
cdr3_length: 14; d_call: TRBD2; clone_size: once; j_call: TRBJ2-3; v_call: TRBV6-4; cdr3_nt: TGTGCCAGCAGCCTAGCGGGAGAGGGAGATACGCAGTATTTT; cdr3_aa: CASSLAGEGDTQYF
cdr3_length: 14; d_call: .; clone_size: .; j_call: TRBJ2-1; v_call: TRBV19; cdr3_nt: TGTGCCAGTAGTGCGGGATACTCCTACAATGAGCAGTTCTTC; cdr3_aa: CASSAGYSYNEQFF
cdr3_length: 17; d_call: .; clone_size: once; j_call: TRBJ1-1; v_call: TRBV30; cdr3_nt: TGTGCCTGGAGTTCACTGTACATTCGGGACATCACGACTGAAGCTTTCTTT; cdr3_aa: CAWSSLYIRDITTEAFF
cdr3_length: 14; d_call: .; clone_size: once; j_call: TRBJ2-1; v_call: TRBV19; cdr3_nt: TGTGCCAGTAGACGGCGTAGCTCCTACAATGAGCAGTTCTTC; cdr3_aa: CASRRRSSYNEQFF
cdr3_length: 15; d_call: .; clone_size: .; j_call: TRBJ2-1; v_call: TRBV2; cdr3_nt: TGTGCCAGCAGTGACATTCACAGCTCCTACAATGAGCAGTTCTTC; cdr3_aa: CASSDIHSSYNEQFF
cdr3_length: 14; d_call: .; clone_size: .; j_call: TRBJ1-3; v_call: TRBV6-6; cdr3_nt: TGTGCCAGCTCGCGGCAGGGGACAAGAAACACCATATATTTT; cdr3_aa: CASSRQGTRNTIYF
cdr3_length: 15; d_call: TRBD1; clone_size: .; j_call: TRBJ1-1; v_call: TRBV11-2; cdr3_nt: TGTGCCAGTAGAAATTGGGACAGGGGGTCCACTGAAGCTTTCTTT; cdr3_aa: CASRNWDRGSTEAFF
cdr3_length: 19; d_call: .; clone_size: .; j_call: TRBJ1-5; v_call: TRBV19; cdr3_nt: TGTGCCAGTAAGGACCCCGGGTTCGGCGCAAGATATAGCAATCAGCCCCAGCATTTT; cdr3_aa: CASKDPGFGARYSNQPQHF
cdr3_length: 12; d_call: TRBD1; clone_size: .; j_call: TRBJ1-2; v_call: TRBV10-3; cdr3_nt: TGTGCCATCAGTGGGACAGGGCTGGGCTACACCTTC; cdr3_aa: CAISGTGLGYTF
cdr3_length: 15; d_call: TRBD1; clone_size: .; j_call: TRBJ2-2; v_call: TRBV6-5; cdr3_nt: TGTGCCAGCAGAGCAGGACAGGGGGAAACCGGGGAGCTGTTTTTT; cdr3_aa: CASRAGQGETGELFF
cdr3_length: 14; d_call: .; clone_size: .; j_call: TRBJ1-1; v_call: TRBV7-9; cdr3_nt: TGTGCCAGCAGCTCCCCGGATGGACAGCCCGAAGCTTTCTTT; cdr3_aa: CASSSPDGQPEAFF
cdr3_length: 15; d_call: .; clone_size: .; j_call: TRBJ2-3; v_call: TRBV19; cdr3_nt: TGTGCCAGTAGTATATATGGGCTTCCGTCAGATACGCAGTATTTT; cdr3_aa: CASSIYGLPSDTQYF
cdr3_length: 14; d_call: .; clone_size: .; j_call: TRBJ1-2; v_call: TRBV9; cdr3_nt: TGTGCCAGCAGCGTTGACGAAGGGCCCTATGGCTACACCTTC; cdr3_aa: CASSVDEGPYGYTF
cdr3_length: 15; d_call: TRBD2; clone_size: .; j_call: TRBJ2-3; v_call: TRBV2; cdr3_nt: TGTGCCAGCAGAGGACTGGCGGGGGGGACAGATACGCAGTATTTT; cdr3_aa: CASRGLAGGTDTQYF
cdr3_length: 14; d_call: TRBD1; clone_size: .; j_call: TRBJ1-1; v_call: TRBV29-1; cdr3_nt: TGCAGCGTGTACATACAGGGGCGCAACACTGAAGCTTTCTTT; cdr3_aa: CSVYIQGRNTEAFF
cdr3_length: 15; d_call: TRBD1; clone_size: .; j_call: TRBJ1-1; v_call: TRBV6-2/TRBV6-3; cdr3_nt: TGTGCCAGCAGTTACTCGAGGGGGCTTTACACTGAAGCTTTCTTT; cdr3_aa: CASSYSRGLYTEAFF
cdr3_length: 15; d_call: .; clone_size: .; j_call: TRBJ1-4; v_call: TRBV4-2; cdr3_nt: TGTGCCAGCAGCCCCAGGGTCCAGGGCAATGAAAAACTGTTTTTT; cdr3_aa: CASSPRVQGNEKLFF
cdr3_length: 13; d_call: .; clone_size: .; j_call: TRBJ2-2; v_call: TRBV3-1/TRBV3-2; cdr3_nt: TGTGCCAGCAGCCTCGCCAAGACTGGGGAGCTGTTTTTT; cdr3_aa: CASSLAKTGELFF
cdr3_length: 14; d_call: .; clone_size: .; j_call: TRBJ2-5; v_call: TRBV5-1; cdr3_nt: TGCGCCAGCAGCAGACAGGGAGGGGAGGGGACCCAGTACTTC; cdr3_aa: CASSRQGGEGTQYF
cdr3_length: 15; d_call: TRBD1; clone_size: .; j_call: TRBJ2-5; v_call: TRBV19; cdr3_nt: TGTGCCAGTATGCCATCCGGACAGGGCCAAGAGACCCAGTACTTC; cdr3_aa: CASMPSGQGQETQYF
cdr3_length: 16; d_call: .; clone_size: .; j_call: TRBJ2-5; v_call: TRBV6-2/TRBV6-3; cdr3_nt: TGTGCCAGCAGCCCGGGTCGGATGGTGTACCAAGAGACCCAGTACTTC; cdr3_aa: CASSPGRMVYQETQYF
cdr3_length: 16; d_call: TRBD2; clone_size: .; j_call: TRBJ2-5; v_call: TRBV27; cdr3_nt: TGTGCCAGCAGTTTGTGGGGGGGAGGGCTAATGGAGACCCAGTACTTC; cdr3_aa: CASSLWGGGLMETQYF
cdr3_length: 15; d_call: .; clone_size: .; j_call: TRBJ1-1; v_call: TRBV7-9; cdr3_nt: TGTGCCAGCAGTCCCGGGTCCTTGGGAGGCACTGAAGCTTTCTTT; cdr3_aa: CASSPGSLGGTEAFF
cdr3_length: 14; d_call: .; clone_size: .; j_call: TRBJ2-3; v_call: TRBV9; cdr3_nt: TGTGCCAGCAGCCCGACTGTCATTGCAGATACGCAGTATTTT; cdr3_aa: CASSPTVIADTQYF
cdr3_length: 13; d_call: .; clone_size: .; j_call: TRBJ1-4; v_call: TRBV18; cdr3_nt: TGTGCCAGCTCACTTGACCAAAATGAAAAACTGTTTTTT; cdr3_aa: CASSLDQNEKLFF
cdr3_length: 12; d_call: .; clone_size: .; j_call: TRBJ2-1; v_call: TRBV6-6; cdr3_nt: TGTGCCAGCAGTCCCAGGGACAATGAGCAGTTCTTC; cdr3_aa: CASSPRDNEQFF
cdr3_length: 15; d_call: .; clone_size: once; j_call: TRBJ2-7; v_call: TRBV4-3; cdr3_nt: TGCGCCAGCAGCCAAGGCCTAGCAAGGTCGGGCGAGCAGTACTTC; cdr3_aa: CASSQGLARSGEQYF
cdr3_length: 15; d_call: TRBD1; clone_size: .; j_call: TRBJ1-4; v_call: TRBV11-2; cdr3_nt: TGTGCCAGCAGCTTAGGGGACAGACAAAGGGAAAAACTGTTTTTT; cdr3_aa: CASSLGDRQREKLFF
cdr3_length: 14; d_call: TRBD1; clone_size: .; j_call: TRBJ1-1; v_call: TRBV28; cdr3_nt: TGTGCCAGCGATTCACAGGGGGCCGGTACTGAAGCTTTCTTT; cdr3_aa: CASDSQGAGTEAFF
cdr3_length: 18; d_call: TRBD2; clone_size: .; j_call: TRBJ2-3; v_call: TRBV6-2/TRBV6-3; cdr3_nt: TGTGCCAGCAGTTACGGGCGGACTAGCGGGAGATCCGGAGATACGCAGTATTTT; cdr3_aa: CASSYGRTSGRSGDTQYF
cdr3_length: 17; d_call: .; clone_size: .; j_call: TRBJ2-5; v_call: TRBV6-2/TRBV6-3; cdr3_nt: TGTGCCAGCAGTTACTCGCTATTCAGAGCCGGTCCGGTGACCCAGTACTTC; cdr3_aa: CASSYSLFRAGPVTQYF
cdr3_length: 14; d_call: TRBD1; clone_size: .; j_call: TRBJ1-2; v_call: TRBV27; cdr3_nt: TGTGCCAGCAGTTTCTTGGGGACAGGGTATGGCTACACCTTC; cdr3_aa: CASSFLGTGYGYTF
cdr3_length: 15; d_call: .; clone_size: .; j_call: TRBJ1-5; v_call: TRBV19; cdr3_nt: TGTGCCAGTAGTATAGACAGGGGTGGCAATCAGCCCCAGCATTTT; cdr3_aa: CASSIDRGGNQPQHF